One and the same sample provided the 7 T cell receptor beta chains below, sequenced in a study of Ad26.COV2.S vaccination and SARS-CoV-2 variants. Sequencing was performed with immunoSEQ multiplex PCR; in TCRdb, only in-frame clones are kept and a portion is missing. The data hold some 350,000 clones, with approximately 90% observed a single time. This specimen was peripheral blood, taken after recovery from COVID-19. The receptors originated from a human donor who had recovered from COVID-19.

The V gene is TRBV19, the J gene TRBJ1-1; TRBD1 might be the D (5 bases). Trimming cost V 6 bases and J 5 bases, with 16 bases left between them. Germline values: CDR1 LNHDA, CDR2 SQIVND (reference sequence). The CDR3 length is 14 residues. The CDR3 coding sequence is TGTGCCAGTAGACTTGCCCTAGGGGCAACTGAAGCTTTCTTT. Its translation is CASRLALGATEAFF.

V is TRBV7-6 and J is TRBJ2-2, with 11 bases aligning to TRBD2. V gave up 4 bases and J gave up 7 bases; unmatched junction bases: 8. CDR1 is SGHVS, CDR2 FNYEAQ, per germline. The CDR3 has 16 residues. CDR3 amino acids: CASSYSGGAVIGELFF. The CDR3 DNA reads as TGTGCCAGCAGCTATAGCGGGGGGGCCGTCATCGGGGAGCTGTTTTTT.

The rearrangement links TRBV18 to TRBJ1-1; no clear D gene. From germline, CDR1 is KGHSH and CDR2 LQKENI. Trimming pared 3 bases from V and 2 bases from J, leaving 10 bases between. The CDR3 extends over 14 amino acids. This chain's CDR3 is CASSPSGLNTEAFF. DNA of the CDR3: TGTGCCAGCTCACCGAGCGGGTTAAACACTGAAGCTTTCTTT.

The rearrangement joins TRBV19 to TRBJ1-2; D might be TRBD1 (5 bases). With 5 bases removed from V and 13 bases from J, the gap between germline ends came to 26 bases. CDR1 LNHDA and CDR2 SQIVND come from the germline V gene (reference sequence). The CDR3 contains 15 residues. CDR3 sequence (DNA): TGTGCCAGTAGTTCCATACAGAGGGGCGGGGATGTCGGCACCTTC. This translates into CASSSIQRGGDVGTF.

The V and J genes are TRBV9 and TRBJ2-7; the D is unclear. The germline V gene encodes CDR1 SGDLS and CDR2 YYNGEE. The CDR3 is made up of 14 amino acids. V lost 4 bases and J 0 bases, leaving 11 bases between the germline ends. The CDR3 sequence: CASSPFLSSYEQYF. The CDR3 nucleotides read TGTGCCAGCAGCCCCTTCTTAAGCTCCTACGAGCAGTACTTC.

The CDR3 coding sequence is TGTGCCAGCAGTTTCTTTTCAGGACATGGCAATCAGCCCCAGCATTTT. Protein sequence: CASSFFSGHGNQPQHF. The chain couples TRBV27 to TRBJ1-5, with a weak D call TRBD1 (5 bases). Per germline, CDR1 MNHEY and CDR2 SMNVEV (reference sequence). V lost 3 bases and J lost 2, with 14 bases in between. This CDR3 is 16 amino acids long.

This clone was counted a few times. Distinct nucleotide sequences in the sample also encode this CDR3. V usage is TRBV5-1 and J usage is TRBJ2-6, with D hard to call. The CDR3 totals 14 residues. Germline loops: CDR1 SGHRS, CDR2 YFSETQ. The germline V and J ends were trimmed by 0 bases and 0 bases, with 1 base remaining between them. The CDR3 region has the DNA TGCGCCAGCAGCTTGGGCTCTGGGGCCAACGTCCTGACTTTC. It yields the protein CASSLGSGANVLTF.